The entry that follows covers one T cell receptor (beta chain) sequence. Its matching antigen is unknown. This table comes from immunoSEQ multiplex PCR, and its TCRdb copy is limited to in-frame clones, with some not included. The sample lists about 360,000 clones, roughly 88% occurring once. The data stem from a study of cytomegalovirus exposure and HLA in healthy donors. On the study more broadly: The same platform was used for the 100 to 150 validation repertoires and the 650 to 800 first-cohort repertoires, a later analysis reported.

Donors were drawn from the approximately 120-subject validation cohort, separate from the approximately 620-subject first cohort. Study-wide results and caveats: Some TCR beta chains (more than 150 of them) were listed as cytomegalovirus-associated.

From germline, CDR1 is SGHNT and CDR2 YENEEA. Trimming took 1 base from V and 4 from J; bases not matched to a gene: 2. This CDR3 is built from 16 residues. Material: PBMCs. This sequence originates from a woman under 30 in good health and CMV-seronegative. The V and J genes are TRBV11-3 and TRBJ2-3, with 13 bases fitting TRBD2. The CDR3 DNA sequence: TGTGCCAGCAGCTTAGGACTAGCGGGAGGTGCAGATACGCAGTATTTT. Amino acids: CASSLGLAGGADTQYF.